This TCR beta chain was retrieved from a study of blood T cells in healthy people across ages (dated by TCRdb to between 2014 and 2017). Background on the whole study: Template switching captured roughly one uniquely barcoded TCR beta cDNA molecule per two T cells in model experiments. The donors were divided into four age groups: young (average approximately 17 years), middle-aged (over 35), aged (roughly 66) and long-lived (about 79). Using the same blood draw, the study looked at two additional independent replicas of 1 million unique cDNA reads for two donors, one aged 18 to 29 and the other aged 80 or older. To avoid experimental bias, donors of different ages were distributed randomly across sequencing lanes. The study measured age-related changes in TCR beta repertoire diversity using deep sequencing normalized with unique cDNA molecular identifiers. Study-level results and caveats: Total diversity estimates from one million sequenced T cells were considered lower bounds and underestimates. The long-lived group showed more naive CD4+ T cells, fewer expanded clones and increased TCR diversity than the aged group, suggesting age selection. The CMV infection status of donors was not known, potentially confounding age-related changes in expanded clonotypes. Conclusive comparison of naive and antigen-experienced compartments was prevented by the profiling of bulk unsorted PBMCs. As age increased, observed TCR beta diversity per million T cells dropped in a roughly linear way, and a significant reduction was already evident by age around 41. Observed TCR beta diversity correlated strongly with the percentage of naive T cells measured by flow cytometry.

Systemically healthy Caucasian individuals from Russia, 35 to 50 in total and aged about 6 to 95 years, were included as donors. Each donor gave around 9.8 milliliters of peripheral blood, collected into EDTA-treated Vacutainer tubes. PBMCs were isolated by Ficoll-Paque density-gradient centrifugation, with at least 6.5 million obtained per sample. Trizol reagent was used to extract total RNA from PBMCs, with at least 5 micrograms per sample. Naive CD45RAhigh/CD27high T cell percentages were measured by flow cytometry on a PBMC aliquot from every donor. Per the germline V gene, SGHTA is the CDR1 and FQGNSA is the CDR2. Reading from cysteine to phenylalanine, the CDR3 counts 16 amino acids. The only DNA kept is the CDR3, 48 bases in frame from the first base. Cut back by 3 bases and 8 bases, the V and J ends lie 20 bases apart. Points on this clonotype: Its antigen is currently not known. No per-base quality is available; no much larger clone lies one base away.

Preparation of the library involved 5' RACE. Sequencing used an Illumina HiSeq 2500. The second PCR ran for about 7 to 11 cycles and used a J-beta primer mix along with a sample-barcoded 5' primer. Each TCR beta cDNA molecule received a unique molecular identifier from a template-switch 5' adaptor carrying 12 random nucleotides. Each sample yielded at least 2.5 million CDR3-containing paired-end reads. All of the RNA was converted into first-strand cDNA using the Mint cDNA synthesis kit, with a TRBC-specific oligonucleotide serving as the primer. Following uracil-DNA glycosylase treatment, a first 18-cycle PCR with universal primers M1SS and BC2_uni_R was performed on all cDNA. The paper's data handling went like this. Each sample was normalized by randomly selecting 1 million high-quality reads, each carrying a distinct molecular identifier. Reads with shared molecular identifiers were discarded instead of being binned into consensus sequences. MiTCR, with a Q25 quality threshold and the strictest error-elimination algorithm, was used for CDR3 identification, clonotype clustering and error correction. A nonparametric unseen species model with Euler transformation was used to estimate lower-bound total TCR beta diversity. TCRdb redid the processing of the public reads, applying fastp at Q25 and MiXCR, and retained in-frame beta chains. Rows are unified per CDR3 protein, each entry keeping the most common DNA and genes. The V and J calls were determined by TCRdb, not by the authors. This sample is represented by around 750,000 distinct CDR3 sequences; about 53% of them were singletons. The top ten hold under 50% of the sample.

Sample: blood. The clonotype originates from an elderly man in good health. The sequence joins TRBV7-2 to TRBJ2-1; the D gene is not confidently resolved. CDR3 protein: CASSFLVRLQTDEQFF. The base sequence is TGTGCCAGCAGCTTTTTAGTGAGACTTCAAACGGATGAGCAGTTCTTC.